What follows describes a single T cell receptor (beta chain). This clonotype was seen repeatedly, ten times or more. It lacks a known antigen. Per-base qualities were not stored, and no clone one base away is much larger. The library was obtained by RACE. Instrument used: NextSeq 500. Library preparation attached unique molecular identifiers to individual cDNA molecules for quantitative, reproducible TCR counting. Each blood RNA sample was used to sequence both TCR alpha and TCR beta chains. Per the authors' processing: A median of roughly 100,000 TCRs per sample was observed, with a range of about 23,224 to 690,600. V, J and CDR3 annotation of the TCR reads was carried out using the Decombinator software suite. For the PS versus PT1 abundance plots, all samples were subsampled to the same number of TCRs (28,000). TCRs were defined as expanded if absent before sensitization and observed at least eight times at the 2-week time point. The raw public reads went through TCRdb reprocessing: fastp at Q25, MiXCR clone calling, in-frame beta chains kept. Identical CDR3 proteins give one entry, which carries the most common genes and DNA. The V and J calls follow TCRdb's processing rather than the paper's. Counted in this sample were approximately 49,000 distinct CDR3 sequences; less than 9.5% of them appeared once. Approximately 4.5% of the sample goes to the ten largest clones.

These data belong to a study of human T cells and chemical hapten exposure (dated by TCRdb to the early 2020s). Some background on the complete study: For sensitization, 2% DPC in acetone was applied to a 2 cm by 2 cm area of upper inner arm skin. Most of the patients in the cohort were female, and the cohort covered alopecia areata with under or over 50% scalp involvement, alopecia totalis and alopecia universalis. Libraries were pooled for sequencing, and per-sample TCR yields varied mainly because of small differences in library volumes within the pool. Blood was sampled from patients pre-sensitization (week 0) and at 2, 6 and about 24 weeks after DPC sensitization. Throughout the study period of roughly 24 weeks, patients also received therapeutic DPC doses to the scalp every week. Patch testing was performed on the upper back with Finn chambers containing 0.01% DPC, and the patch tests were scored after 6 days according to International Contact Dermatitis Research Group standards. Twenty-nine alopecia patients provided blood for TCR sequencing at one to four time points (pre-sensitization, 2, 6 and 24 weeks). This study followed changes in the peripheral blood TCR repertoire in vivo during primary and secondary sensitization of alopecia patients to the hapten diphenylcyclopropenone (DPC). What the authors observed across the whole study: After repeated subsampling, changes were observed in the strength of the expansion versus patch-test correlation and in the threshold at which the correlation became significant. Compared with pre-sensitization or healthy control sets, expanded TCRs formed significantly more large CDR3 similarity clusters, which is consistent with antigen-driven responses. No change with DPC sensitization was found in the number of TCRs above 1 in 1000 frequency, and no evidence of global repertoire structure alterations was found. The number of PT1 expanded TCRs positively correlated with patch test score, significant at thresholds 8, 16 and 32 but not 4. Because every patient had alopecia, a presumed autoimmune disease, the patients' immune response might differ from that of healthy individuals.

From the germline V gene (reference sequence), CDR1 is DFQATT and CDR2 is SNEGSKA. Trimming removed 5 bases from V and 3 bases from J, leaving 8 bases between the germline ends. From the cysteine up to the phenylalanine, the CDR3 has a length of 12 residues. Here the CDR3 DNA is all that survives: 36 bases in frame from base 1. The sample's time point label is to be understood as: patch test 1, 2 weeks after DPC sensitization. According to the study, the label for this sample's treatment or condition signals: therapeutic diphenylcyclopropenone sensitization with weekly scalp DPC. At each patch-test visit, blood was drawn before the patch test was applied. Patients were eligible if aged 18 to 70, diagnosed with alopecia and judged suitable for DPC therapy, and pregnant patients were excluded. Total RNA was isolated from unfractionated whole blood collected in Tempus Blood RNA tubes.

The specimen comprised whole blood, sampled in connection with sensitization to the hapten diphenylcyclopropenone (DPC). The chain is assembled from TRBV20-1 and TRBJ1-5; TRBD1 could be the D gene, as 5 bases match. This clonotype originated in a woman in her fifties or sixties with alopecia areata. Some clones in this sample may be carry-over from other donors' samples. The CDR3 has the sequence CSAWTSNQPQHF. The DNA sequence is as follows: TGCAGTGCTTGGACATCCAATCAGCCCCAGCATTTT.